This T cell receptor (beta chain) came from a study of shared clonotypes between healthy human individuals. The data were produced by immunoSEQ multiplex PCR, yet TCRdb's version contains in-frame clones alone and is incomplete. The sample holds around 500,000 clones, about 76% seen once. Germline CDR1 and CDR2: MNHNS and SASEGT. There are 12 residues in the CDR3. The germline V and J ends were trimmed by 2 bases and 11 bases, with 13 bases remaining between them. The receptor comes from a woman in her thirties or forties in good health. Some clones in this sample may be carry-over from other donors' samples. The chain recombines TRBV6-1 with TRBJ2-7; D remains unclear. The specimen sequenced was PBMCs. In nucleotides, the CDR3 is TGTGCCAGCAGTGAATATATGGCAGATGAGTACTTC. Translated, it gives CASSEYMADEYF.